This T cell receptor beta chain was obtained from a study of T cell responses to AZD1222 COVID-19 vaccine. Whole-study findings and limits: Donors, mostly white British, included more females; clonal diversity was possibly underestimated. Among those given AZD1222, only 6 or 7 were seropositive at baseline.

Points on this clone: The target antigen is unknown.

Sequencing used immunoSEQ multiplex PCR; TCRdb keeps in-frame clones, though not all of them. The sample holds some 170,000 clones; around 94% are singletons and the top ten take approximately 0.97%. The sequence was obtained from an adult in good health. The sequences come from peripheral blood, collected on day 0 of AZD1222 vaccination.

In nucleotides, the CDR3 is TGTGCCAGCAGCTTGTCTTGGACCTACGGCACTGAAGCTTTCTTT. Its protein product is CASSLSWTYGTEAFF. The genes are TRBV5-6 and TRBJ1-1; D unresolved. Between the trimmed V and J ends, which lost 1 base and 4 bases, there was a span of 14 bases. CDR1 SGHDT and CDR2 YYEEEE come from the germline V gene. The CDR3 loop spans 15 amino acids.